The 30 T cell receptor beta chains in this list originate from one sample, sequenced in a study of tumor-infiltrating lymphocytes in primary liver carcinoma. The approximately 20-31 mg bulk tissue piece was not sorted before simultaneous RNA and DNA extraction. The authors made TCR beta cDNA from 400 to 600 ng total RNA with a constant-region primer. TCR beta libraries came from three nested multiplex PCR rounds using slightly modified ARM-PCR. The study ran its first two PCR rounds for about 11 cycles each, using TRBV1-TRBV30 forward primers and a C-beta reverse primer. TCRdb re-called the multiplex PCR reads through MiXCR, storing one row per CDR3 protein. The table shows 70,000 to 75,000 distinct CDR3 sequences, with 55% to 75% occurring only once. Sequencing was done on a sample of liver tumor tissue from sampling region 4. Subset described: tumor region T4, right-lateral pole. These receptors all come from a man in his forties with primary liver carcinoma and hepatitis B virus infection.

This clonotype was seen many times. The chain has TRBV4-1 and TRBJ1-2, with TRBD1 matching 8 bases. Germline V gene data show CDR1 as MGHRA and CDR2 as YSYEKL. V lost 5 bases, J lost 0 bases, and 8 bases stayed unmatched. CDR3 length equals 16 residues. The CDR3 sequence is CASSFERTGTNYGYTF. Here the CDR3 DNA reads TGCGCCAGCAGCTTCGAGAGGACAGGGACTAACTATGGCTACACCTTC.

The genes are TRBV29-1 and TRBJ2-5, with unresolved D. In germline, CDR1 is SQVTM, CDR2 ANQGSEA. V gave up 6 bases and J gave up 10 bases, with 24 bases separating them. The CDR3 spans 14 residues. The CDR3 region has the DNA TGCAGCGTCCGGCCTCATTCCCTAGATTCGCGCCAGTACTTC. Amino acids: CSVRPHSLDSRQYF.

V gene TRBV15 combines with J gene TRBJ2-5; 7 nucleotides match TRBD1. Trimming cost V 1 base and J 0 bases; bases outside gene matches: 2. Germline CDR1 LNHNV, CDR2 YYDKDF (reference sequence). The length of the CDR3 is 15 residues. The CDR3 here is CATSRVGQYQETQYF. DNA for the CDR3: TGTGCCACCAGCAGAGTGGGACAGTACCAAGAGACCCAGTACTTC.

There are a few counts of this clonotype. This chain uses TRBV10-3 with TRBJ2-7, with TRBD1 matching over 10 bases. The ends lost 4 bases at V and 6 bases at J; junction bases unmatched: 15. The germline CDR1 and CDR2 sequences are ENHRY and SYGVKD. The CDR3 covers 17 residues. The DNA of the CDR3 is TGTGCCATCAGTGTCCTTCCCTCGGGACAGGGGTTCGGCGAGCAGTACTTC. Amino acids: CAISVLPSGQGFGEQYF.

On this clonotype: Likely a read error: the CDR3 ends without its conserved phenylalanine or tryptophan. CDR3 region: CANSSLGLGEQYL. CDR3 nucleotide sequence: TGTGCCAACAGTTCCCTTGGACTAGGCGAGCAGTACCTC. The chain carries TRBV12-3 or TRBV12-4 and TRBJ2-7; 7 bases are shared with TRBD2. The CDR3 extends over 13 amino acids.

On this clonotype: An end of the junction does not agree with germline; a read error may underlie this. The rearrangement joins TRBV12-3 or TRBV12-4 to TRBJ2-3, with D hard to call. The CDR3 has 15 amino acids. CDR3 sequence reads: CASSFIEAHTDMQYF. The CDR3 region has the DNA TGTGCCAGCAGTTTTATTGAGGCCCACACAGATATGCAGTATTTT.

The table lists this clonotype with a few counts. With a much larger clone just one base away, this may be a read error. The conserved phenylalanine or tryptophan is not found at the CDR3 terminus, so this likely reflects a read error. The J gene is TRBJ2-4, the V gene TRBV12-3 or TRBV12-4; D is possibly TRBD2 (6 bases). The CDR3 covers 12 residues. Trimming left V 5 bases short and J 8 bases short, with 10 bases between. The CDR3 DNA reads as TGTGCCAGCAGTCCCAGGAGGGACATTCAGTACCTC. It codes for CASSPRRDIQYL.

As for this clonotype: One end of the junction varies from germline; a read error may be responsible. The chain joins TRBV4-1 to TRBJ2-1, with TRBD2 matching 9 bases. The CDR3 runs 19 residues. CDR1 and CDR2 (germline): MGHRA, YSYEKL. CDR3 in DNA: TGCGCCAGCACCCAAACAATAGCGGGAGTCGTTCGCTCCCACAATGAGCAGTTCTTC. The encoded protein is CASTQTIAGVVRSHNEQFF.

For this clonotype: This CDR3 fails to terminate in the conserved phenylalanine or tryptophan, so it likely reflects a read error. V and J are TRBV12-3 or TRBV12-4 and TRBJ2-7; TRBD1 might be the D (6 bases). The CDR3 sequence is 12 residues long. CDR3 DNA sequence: TGTGCAAGCAGACTACAGGGCTACGAGCAGTACCTC. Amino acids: CASRLQGYEQYL.

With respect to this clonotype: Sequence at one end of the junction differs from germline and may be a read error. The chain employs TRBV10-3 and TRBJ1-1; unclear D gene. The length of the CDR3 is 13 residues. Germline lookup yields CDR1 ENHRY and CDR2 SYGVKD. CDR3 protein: CAISESRNTEAFF. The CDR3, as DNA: TGTGCCATCAGTGAGTCCCGGAACACTGAAGCCTTCTTT.

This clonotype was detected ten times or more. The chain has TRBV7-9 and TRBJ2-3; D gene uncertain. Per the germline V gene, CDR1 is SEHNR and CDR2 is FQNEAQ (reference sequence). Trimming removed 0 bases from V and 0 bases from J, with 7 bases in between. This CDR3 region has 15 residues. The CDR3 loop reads CASSLAGGSTDTQYF. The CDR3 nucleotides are TGTGCCAGCAGCTTAGCCGGCGGTAGCACAGATACGCAGTATTTT. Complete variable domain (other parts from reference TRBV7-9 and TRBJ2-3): DTGVSQNPRHKITKRGQNVTFRCDPISEHNRLYWYRQTLGQGPEFLTYFQNEAQLEKSRLLSDRFSAERPKGSFSTLEIQRTEQGDSAMYLCASSLAGGSTDTQYFGPGTRLTVL.

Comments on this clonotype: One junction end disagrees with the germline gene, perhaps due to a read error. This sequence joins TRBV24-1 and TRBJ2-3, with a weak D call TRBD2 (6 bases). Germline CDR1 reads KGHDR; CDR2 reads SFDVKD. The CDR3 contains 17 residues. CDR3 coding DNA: TGTGCCACCAGTGACACCGGGACTCACTACCATCCGGATACGCATTATTTT. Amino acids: CATSDTGTHYHPDTHYF.

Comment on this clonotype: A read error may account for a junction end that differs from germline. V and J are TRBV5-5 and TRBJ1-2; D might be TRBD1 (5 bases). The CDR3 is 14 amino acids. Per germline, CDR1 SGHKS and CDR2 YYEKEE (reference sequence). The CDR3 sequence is CVSSPGTGSYGYTF. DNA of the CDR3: TGTGTCAGCAGCCCTGGGACGGGGAGTTATGGCTACACCTTC.

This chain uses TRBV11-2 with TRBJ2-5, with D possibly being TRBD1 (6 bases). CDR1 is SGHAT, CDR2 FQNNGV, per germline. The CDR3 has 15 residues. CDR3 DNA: TGTGCTGGCAGCCTGACCCGGACAGCTCAAGAGACCCAGTACTTC. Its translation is CAGSLTRTAQETQYF.

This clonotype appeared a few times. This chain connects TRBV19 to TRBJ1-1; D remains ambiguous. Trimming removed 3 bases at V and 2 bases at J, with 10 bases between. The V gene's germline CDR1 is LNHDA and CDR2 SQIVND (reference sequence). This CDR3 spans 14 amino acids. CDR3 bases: TGTGCCAGTAGTATTCTCCCACTTAACACTGAAGCTTTCTTT. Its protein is CASSILPLNTEAFF.

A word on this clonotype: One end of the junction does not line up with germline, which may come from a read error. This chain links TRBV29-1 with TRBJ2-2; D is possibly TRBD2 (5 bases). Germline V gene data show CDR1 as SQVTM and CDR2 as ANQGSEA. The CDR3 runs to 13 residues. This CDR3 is CSVECLPTGELFF. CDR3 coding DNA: TGCAGCGTTGAATGCCTTCCCACCGGGGAGTTGTTTTTT.

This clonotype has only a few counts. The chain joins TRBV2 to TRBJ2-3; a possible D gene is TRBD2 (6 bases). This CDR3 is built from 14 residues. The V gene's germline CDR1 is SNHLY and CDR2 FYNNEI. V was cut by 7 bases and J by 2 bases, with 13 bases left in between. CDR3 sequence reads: CASTGVADTDTQYF. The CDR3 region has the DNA TGTGCCAGCACTGGGGTAGCGGACACAGATACGCAGTATTTT.

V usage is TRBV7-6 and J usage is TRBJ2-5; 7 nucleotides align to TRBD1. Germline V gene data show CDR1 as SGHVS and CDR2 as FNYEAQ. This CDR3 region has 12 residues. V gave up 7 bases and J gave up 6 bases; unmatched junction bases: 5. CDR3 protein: CASTQGEQTQYF. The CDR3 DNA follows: TGTGCCAGCACCCAGGGGGAACAGACCCAGTACTTC.

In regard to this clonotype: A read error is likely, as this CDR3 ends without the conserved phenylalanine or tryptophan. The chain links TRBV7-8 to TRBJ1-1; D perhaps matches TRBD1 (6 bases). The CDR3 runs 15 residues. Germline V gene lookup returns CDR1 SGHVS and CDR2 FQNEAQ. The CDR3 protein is CASSLGGRVNTEAFS. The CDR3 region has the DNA TGTGCCAGCAGTTTAGGGGGGAGGGTGAACACTGAAGCTTTCTCT.

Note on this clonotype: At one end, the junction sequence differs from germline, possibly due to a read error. CDR3 in DNA: TGTGCCTGCAGCCTGACTCCAGCAACTAGTGAAAAACTGTTTTTT. Its protein is CACSLTPATSEKLFF. The chain couples TRBV4-2 to TRBJ1-4; D gene ambiguous. The CDR3 is 15 amino acids. Looked up from germline, CDR1 is LGHNA and CDR2 is YNFKEQ.

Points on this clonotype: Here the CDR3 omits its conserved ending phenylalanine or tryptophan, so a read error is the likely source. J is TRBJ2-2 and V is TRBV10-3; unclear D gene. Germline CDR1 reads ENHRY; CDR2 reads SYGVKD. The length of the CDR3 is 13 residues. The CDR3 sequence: CVISGPNTGELFS. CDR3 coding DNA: TGTGTCATCAGTGGGCCGAACACCGGGGAGCTGTTTTCT.

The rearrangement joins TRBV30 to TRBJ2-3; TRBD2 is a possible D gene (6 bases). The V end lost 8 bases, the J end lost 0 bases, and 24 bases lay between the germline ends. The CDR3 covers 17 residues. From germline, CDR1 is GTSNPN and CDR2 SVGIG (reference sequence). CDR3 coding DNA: TGTGCCCGTCGGCGGCCGGGGGACCCCGTAAGCACAGATACGCAGTATTTT. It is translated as CARRRPGDPVSTDTQYF. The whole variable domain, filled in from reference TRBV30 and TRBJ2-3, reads SQTIHQWPATLVQPVGSPLSLECTVEGTSNPNLYWYRQAAGRGLQLLFYSVGIGQISSEVPQNLSASRPQDRQFILSSKKLLLSDSGFYLCARRRPGDPVSTDTQYFGPGTRLTVL.

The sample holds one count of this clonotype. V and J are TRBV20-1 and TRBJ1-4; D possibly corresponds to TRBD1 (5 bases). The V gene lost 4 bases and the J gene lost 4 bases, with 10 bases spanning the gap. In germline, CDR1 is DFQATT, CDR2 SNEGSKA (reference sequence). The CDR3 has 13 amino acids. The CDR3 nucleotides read TGCAGTGCTACTGGGGGACTTAATGAAAAACTGTTTTTT. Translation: CSATGGLNEKLFF.

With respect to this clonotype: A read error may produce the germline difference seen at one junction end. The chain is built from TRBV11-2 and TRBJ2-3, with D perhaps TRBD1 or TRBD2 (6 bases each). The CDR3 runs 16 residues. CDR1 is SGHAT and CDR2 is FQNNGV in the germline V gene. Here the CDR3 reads CASSPPGDMGTVTQYF. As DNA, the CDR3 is TGTGCCAGCAGCCCGCCGGGGGACATGGGCACAGTTACGCAGTATTTT.

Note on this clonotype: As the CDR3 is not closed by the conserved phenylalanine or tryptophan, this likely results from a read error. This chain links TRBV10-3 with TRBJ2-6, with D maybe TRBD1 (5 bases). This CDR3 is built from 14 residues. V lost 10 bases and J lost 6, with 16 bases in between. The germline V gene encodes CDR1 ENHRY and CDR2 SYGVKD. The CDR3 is CATADMQVANVLTL. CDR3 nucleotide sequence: TGTGCCACTGCGGACATGCAGGTGGCCAACGTCCTGACTTTG.

This CDR3 is CASSSGLGGQGTQYF. In DNA, the CDR3 is TGTGCCAGCAGCTCTGGGTTGGGGGGGCAAGGTACCCAGTACTTC. The chain carries TRBV6-5 and TRBJ2-5; the D gene is possibly TRBD2 (7 bases). CDR3 length: 15 residues. Trimming took 6 bases from V and 8 from J, leaving 22 bases between them. The germline V gene encodes CDR1 MNHEY and CDR2 SVGAGI.

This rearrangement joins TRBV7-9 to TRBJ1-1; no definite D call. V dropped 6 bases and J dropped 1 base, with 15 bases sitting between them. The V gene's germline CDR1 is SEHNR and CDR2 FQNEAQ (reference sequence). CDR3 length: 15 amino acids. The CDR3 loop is CASSPVAPTNTEAFF. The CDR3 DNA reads TGTGCCAGCAGTCCCGTGGCTCCGACGAACACTGAAGCTTTCTTT.

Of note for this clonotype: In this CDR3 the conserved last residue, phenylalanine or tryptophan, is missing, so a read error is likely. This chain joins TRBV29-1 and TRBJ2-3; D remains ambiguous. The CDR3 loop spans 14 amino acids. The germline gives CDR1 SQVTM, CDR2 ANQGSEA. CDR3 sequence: CRVESRDGADTQYL. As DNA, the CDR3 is TGCAGAGTTGAAAGTAGGGATGGCGCAGATACGCAGTATTTG.

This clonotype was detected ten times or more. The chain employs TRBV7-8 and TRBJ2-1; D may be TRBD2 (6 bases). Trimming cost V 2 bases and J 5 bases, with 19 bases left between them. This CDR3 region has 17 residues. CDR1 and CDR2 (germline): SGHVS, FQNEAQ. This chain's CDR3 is CASSLWVGDGGHNEQFF. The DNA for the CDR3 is TGTGCCAGCAGCTTATGGGTAGGGGACGGGGGACACAATGAGCAGTTCTTC.

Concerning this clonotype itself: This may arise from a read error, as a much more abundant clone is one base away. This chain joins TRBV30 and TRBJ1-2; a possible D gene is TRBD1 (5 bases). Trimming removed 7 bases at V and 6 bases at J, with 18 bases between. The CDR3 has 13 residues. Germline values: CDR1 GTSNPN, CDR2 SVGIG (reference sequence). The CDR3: CAYRQRSVDGYTF. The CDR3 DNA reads TGTGCCTATCGACAGAGGAGCGTAGATGGCTACACCTTC.